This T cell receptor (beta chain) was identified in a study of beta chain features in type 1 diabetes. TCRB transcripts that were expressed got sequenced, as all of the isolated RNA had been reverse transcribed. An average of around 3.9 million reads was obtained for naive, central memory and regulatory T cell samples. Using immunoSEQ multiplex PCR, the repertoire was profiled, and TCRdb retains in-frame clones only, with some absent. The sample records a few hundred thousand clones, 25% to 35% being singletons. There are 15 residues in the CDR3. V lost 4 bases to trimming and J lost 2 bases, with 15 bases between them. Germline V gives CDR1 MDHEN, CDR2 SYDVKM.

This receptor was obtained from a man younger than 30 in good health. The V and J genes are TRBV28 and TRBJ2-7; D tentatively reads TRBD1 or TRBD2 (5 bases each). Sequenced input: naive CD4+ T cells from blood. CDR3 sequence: CASSSYRGVAYEQYF. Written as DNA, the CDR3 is TGTGCCAGCAGTTCCTACCGAGGGGTAGCCTACGAGCAGTACTTC. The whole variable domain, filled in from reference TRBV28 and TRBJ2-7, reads DVKVTQSSRYLVKRTGEKVFLECVQDMDHENMFWYRQDPGLGLRLIYFSYDVKMKEKGDIPEGYSVSREKKERFSLILESASTNQTSMYLCASSSYRGVAYEQYFGPGTRLTVT.